This T cell receptor beta chain stems from a study of OX40 agonist ivuxolimab in advanced cancers. Remarks on this clone: Its cognate antigen is unknown.

A history of autoimmune disease or systemic immunosuppression excluded patients. General study points: On average, CD8+ T cells had more expanded clones than CD4+. Specificity for antigen went undetermined in the expanded peripheral T cells.

CDR3 length: 12 amino acids. The V gene lost 6 bases and the J gene lost 7 bases, with 12 bases spanning the gap. Germline V gene sequence: CDR1 MNHEY, CDR2 SVGAGI. Clones were sequenced by immunoSEQ multiplex PCR, and TCRdb holds only the in-frame ones, with some missing. Of about 77,000 clones in the sample, about 85% were seen once. This TCR was sampled from an adult with an advanced solid tumor such as melanoma, head and neck, liver or kidney cancer. Sequencing was performed on CD4+ or CD8+ T cells sorted from blood, taken in a trial of the OX40 agonist ivuxolimab. V and J are TRBV6-5 and TRBJ1-1, with D maybe TRBD1 (5 bases). For the CDR3, the DNA is TGTGCCAGCAGCCAGGGACGGTTTGAAGCTTTCTTT. It yields the protein CASSQGRFEAFF.